A selection of T cell receptor beta chains follows, all from one sample in a study of T cells in localized non-small cell lung cancer. Sequencing was performed with immunoSEQ multiplex PCR; in TCRdb, only in-frame clones are kept and a portion is missing. Altogether around 40,000 clones are present, 88% being singletons, with the ten largest covering roughly 2.7%. This specimen was peripheral blood, taken before any cancer treatment. The source of these receptors is a female donor over 55 with stage I squamous cell lung carcinoma. Each CDR3 is given with its conserved first and last residue. The order of the fields is J gene, V gene, clone size, D gene, CDR3 length, CDR3 protein, CDR3 DNA. The D gene is left open where the match is weak. Clone size appears in some rows only: once, few, many, or a class for an expanded clone.

>TRBJ2-3|TRBV7-2|.|.|14
CASSPRRSTDTQYF
TGTGCCAGCAGCCCCCGGAGGAGCACAGATACGCAGTATTTT
>TRBJ2-1|TRBV4-3|.|.|15
CASSQDLWGADEQFF
TGCGCCAGCAGCCAAGATCTTTGGGGGGCGGATGAGCAGTTCTTC
>TRBJ1-1|TRBV10-3|few|TRBD1|12
CAIRRRDSEAFF
TGTGCCATCAGGAGGCGGGACAGTGAAGCTTTCTTT
>TRBJ1-2|TRBV7-9|.|.|14
CASSPRVGAGGYTF
TGTGCCAGCAGCCCCCGCGTAGGGGCCGGGGGCTACACCTTC
>TRBJ2-1|TRBV4-1|.|TRBD2|16
CASSQVGTSGVNEQFF
TGCGCCAGCAGCCAAGTTGGGACTAGCGGGGTCAATGAGCAGTTCTTC
>TRBJ2-1|TRBV4-3|once|TRBD2|17
CASSQDMASGRRGEQFF
TGCGCCAGCAGCCAAGATATGGCTAGCGGGAGAAGGGGTGAGCAGTTCTTC
>TRBJ1-4|TRBV5-1|.|TRBD1|13
CASSGQGQRKLFF
TGCGCCAGCAGCGGACAGGGTCAAAGAAAACTGTTTTTT
>TRBJ2-1|TRBV7-3|once|.|15
CASSLTPRVVNEQFF
TGTGCCAGCAGCTTAACGCCCAGGGTAGTCAATGAGCAGTTCTTC
>TRBJ1-2|TRBV29-1|.|.|17
CSVELSGSSGGVYGYTF
TGCAGCGTTGAACTATCCGGTTCTTCCGGGGGTGTCTATGGCTACACCTTC
>TRBJ2-2|TRBV6-6|.|TRBD1|15
CATTRQGANTGELFF
TGTGCCACCACCCGACAGGGGGCGAACACCGGGGAGCTGTTTTTT
>TRBJ1-5|TRBV5-1|.|.|15
CASSFLGDGREPQHF
TGCGCCAGCAGCTTCCTTGGGGACGGTAGGGAGCCCCAGCATTTT
>TRBJ2-1|TRBV7-2|.|TRBD2|15
CASSPGRAFYNEQFF
TGTGCCAGCAGCCCCGGGAGGGCCTTTTACAATGAGCAGTTCTTC
>TRBJ2-1|TRBV2|.|TRBD1|12
CASSTTGGEQFF
TGTGCCAGCAGCACCACAGGGGGTGAGCAGTTCTTC
>TRBJ1-1|TRBV9|.|.|15
CASSPGQIMNTEAFF
TGTGCCAGCAGCCCCGGACAGATCATGAACACTGAAGCTTTCTTT
>TRBJ1-4|TRBV2|.|.|14
CASSDGVANEKLFF
TGTGCCAGCAGTGACGGGGTAGCTAATGAAAAACTGTTTTTT
>TRBJ1-1|TRBV5-1|.|TRBD1|15
CASSLEDRRNTEAFF
TGCGCCAGCAGCTTGGAGGACAGGAGGAACACTGAAGCTTTCTTT
>TRBJ2-2|TRBV6-5|.|TRBD1|12
CASTHRGGELFF
TGTGCCAGTACTCACAGGGGCGGGGAGCTGTTTTTT
>TRBJ1-1|TRBV19|.|TRBD1|16
CASSARQGKVNTEAFF
TGTGCCAGTAGTGCACGACAGGGAAAGGTGAACACTGAAGCTTTCTTT
>TRBJ2-2|TRBV6-6|once|.|15
CASSPSTGHTGELFF
TGTGCCAGCAGTCCTAGCACCGGCCACACCGGGGAGCTGTTTTTT
>TRBJ2-4|TRBV5-8|.|.|14
CASSFGQLGDIQYF
TGTGCCAGCAGCTTCGGACAGCTAGGTGACATTCAGTACTTC
>TRBJ1-2|TRBV29-1|.|.|12
CSVERASYGYTF
TGCAGCGTTGAAAGGGCGAGCTATGGCTACACCTTC
>TRBJ2-5|TRBV29-1|.|TRBD2|13
CSALGLAGETQYF
TGCAGCGCCCTTGGACTAGCAGGGGAGACCCAGTACTTC
>TRBJ1-5|TRBV13|.|TRBD1|16
CARPRPGGNKGQPQHF
TGTGCCAGGCCGCGGCCAGGGGGCAATAAGGGTCAGCCCCAGCATTTT
>TRBJ2-4|TRBV9|.|TRBD1|16
CASSPGKGGARNIQYF
TGTGCCAGCAGCCCAGGAAAAGGGGGCGCGAGAAACATTCAGTACTTC
>TRBJ1-2|TRBV4-3|few|.|15
CASSQGRTVHYGYTF
TGCGCCAGCAGCCAAGGACGGACAGTTCACTATGGCTACACCTTC
>TRBJ2-7|TRBV4-3|.|.|15
CASSRGGGGGYEQYF
TGCGCCAGCAGCCGGGGCGGCGGGGGCGGCTACGAGCAGTACTTC
>TRBJ1-1|TRBV10-1|.|TRBD1|17
CASSFPRDREGDTEAFF
TGCGCCAGCAGCTTTCCTCGGGACAGGGAAGGGGACACTGAAGCTTTCTTT
>TRBJ2-7|TRBV9|.|TRBD2|15
CASSVESGGFYEQYF
TGTGCCAGCAGCGTAGAGAGCGGGGGATTCTACGAGCAGTACTTC
>TRBJ2-1|TRBV10-2|.|.|12
CASRSSYNEQFF
TGCGCCAGCCGGAGCTCCTACAATGAGCAGTTCTTC
>TRBJ2-3|TRBV7-3|.|TRBD2|15
CASSITSGKSDTQYF
TGTGCCAGCAGCATTACTAGCGGGAAGTCAGATACGCAGTATTTT
>TRBJ1-2|TRBV19|.|.|13
CASSDTGNYGYTF
TGTGCCAGTAGTGATACAGGGAATTATGGCTACACCTTC
>TRBJ2-3|TRBV5-6|once|.|15
CASSGHPTSTDTQYF
TGTGCCAGCAGCGGCCATCCGACTAGCACAGATACGCAGTATTTT
>TRBJ1-1|TRBV5-1|.|.|14
CASSVQTQNTEAFF
TGCGCCAGCAGCGTACAGACCCAGAACACTGAAGCTTTCTTT
>TRBJ2-1|TRBV7-3|.|.|17
CASSSEGGGSSYNEQFF
TGTGCCAGCAGCTCCGAGGGGGGCGGGAGCTCCTACAATGAGCAGTTCTTC
>TRBJ2-7|TRBV11-2|.|.|11
CASSPLTEQYF
TGTGCCAGCAGCCCCCTCACCGAGCAGTACTTC
>TRBJ1-2|TRBV6-6|.|.|14
CASSFTGTFYGYTF
TGTGCCAGCAGTTTTACAGGGACTTTCTATGGCTACACCTTC
>TRBJ1-1|TRBV19|.|.|13
CASSIGGSAEAFF
TGTGCCAGTAGTATCGGTGGGAGCGCTGAAGCTTTCTTT
>TRBJ1-2|TRBV18|.|.|15
CASSPPILAEDGYTF
TGTGCCAGCTCACCACCAATTTTGGCAGAGGATGGCTACACCTTC
>TRBJ2-3|TRBV27|.|TRBD2|15
CASSLSGLAGDTQYF
TGTGCCAGCAGTTTATCCGGGCTAGCGGGAGATACGCAGTATTTT
>TRBJ2-5|TRBV30|.|TRBD2|18
CAWSRGLAGGPSAETQYF
TGTGCCTGGAGCCGGGGACTAGCGGGAGGGCCGTCGGCAGAGACCCAGTACTTC
>TRBJ2-5|TRBV19|.|.|15
CASSISGVPGDTQYF
TGTGCCAGTAGCATTTCTGGGGTGCCCGGGGATACCCAGTACTTC